This TCR beta chain came from a study of response to subunit inactivated influenza vaccine. The sample holds a few counts of this clonotype. Its antigen is still unknown. Study-wide results and caveats: Authors suggested each seasonal flu vaccination may recruit only limited numbers of new T cells.

Deletions cut 4 bases from V and 2 bases from J, with 6 bases between. This CDR3 comprises 12 residues. Germline V lookup: CDR1 LNHDA, CDR2 SQIVND (reference sequence). Each CDR3 protein gets one entry after TCRdb re-called the RT-PCR reads with MiXCR. In the table there are hundreds of thousands of distinct CDR3 sequences, around 8% of which are singletons. The sequenced sample was PBMCs from blood, obtained around 25 months after vaccination. The sequence was obtained from a man aged 50 to 69 who received an inactivated influenza vaccine. The genes are TRBV19 and TRBJ2-7; no definite D call. DNA for the CDR3: TGTGCCAGTAGTAACTCTCCCTACGAGCAGTACTTC. It translates to CASSNSPYEQYF.